One sample yielded the 17 T cell receptor beta chains listed below, sequenced in a study of shared clonotypes between healthy human individuals. Data came from immunoSEQ multiplex PCR; TCRdb stores just in-frame clones and leaves some out. The data show a few million clones, under 95% seen once. Material: naive CD4+ T cells from PBMCs. Subset specified: CD45RA+ positively selected. The receptors stem from a man younger than 35 in good health. Some clones in this sample may be carry-over from other donors' samples.

This sequence joins TRBV5-6 and TRBJ1-1; D is uncertain. Trimming left V 1 base short and J 6 bases short, with 7 bases between. The CDR3 has 12 amino acids. CDR1 is SGHDT, CDR2 YYEEEE, per germline. The CDR3 DNA reads TGTGCCAGCAGCTTGCTCGGGTCTGAAGCTTTCTTT. Translating gives CASSLLGSEAFF.

This clone was counted between two and nine times. The V and J genes are TRBV4-1 and TRBJ1-2, with a weak D call TRBD1 (6 bases). The CDR3 length is 14 residues. Trimming pared 6 bases from V and 7 bases from J, leaving 18 bases between. Looked up from germline, CDR1 is MGHRA and CDR2 is YSYEKL. The CDR3 sequence is CASSRDNGFGGYTF. The CDR3 DNA is TGCGCCAGCAGTAGGGACAATGGCTTCGGTGGCTACACCTTC.

Comment on this clone: This sample includes further DNA sequences coding for the same CDR3. The chain is built from TRBV18 and TRBJ1-1; D not resolved. Per germline, CDR1 KGHSH and CDR2 LQKENI. V gave up 6 bases and J gave up 0 bases, with 8 bases separating them. There are 13 residues in the CDR3. This chain's CDR3 is CASSPTVNTEAFF. The CDR3 DNA reads as TGTGCCAGCTCCCCTACGGTGAACACTGAAGCTTTCTTT.

The chain joins TRBV6-5 to TRBJ2-3, with D perhaps being TRBD1 or TRBD2 (5 bases each). CDR1 is MNHEY and CDR2 is SVGAGI in the germline V gene. V gave up 4 bases and J gave up 9 bases, with 20 bases separating them. The CDR3 covers 15 residues. CDR3 coding DNA: TGTGCCAGCAGTTCCGGGACCCCGGGTTTTGAGACGCAGTATTTT. Translating it yields CASSSGTPGFETQYF.

The V gene is TRBV28, the J gene TRBJ2-1, with no clear D. Trimming removed 9 bases at V and 1 base at J, with 7 bases between. The CDR3 is 12 residues long. Germline V gives CDR1 MDHEN, CDR2 SYDVKM. CDR3 sequence reads: CASGPSYNEQFF. The CDR3 coding sequence is TGTGCCAGTGGGCCGTCCTACAATGAGCAGTTCTTC.

Note on this clone: Other DNA sequences from this sample encode an identical CDR3 as well. The chain uses TRBV20-1 and TRBJ2-7; a possible D gene is TRBD2 (5 bases). The germline V and J ends were trimmed by 5 bases and 2 bases, with 7 bases remaining between them. There are 11 residues in the CDR3. Germline V gives CDR1 DFQATT, CDR2 SNEGSKA (reference sequence). The CDR3 nucleotides read TGCAGTGCTCGGAGGACCTACGAGCAGTACTTC. This encodes CSARRTYEQYF.

This clone was counted between two and nine times. This chain uses TRBV28 with TRBJ1-1; 7 positions match TRBD1. CDR1 is MDHEN and CDR2 is SYDVKM in the germline V gene. J gave up 4 bases and V 6 bases, and 14 bases lay outside the gene matches. The CDR3 totals 16 residues. CDR3 amino acids: CASSGQARVLGTEAFF. The CDR3 bases are TGTGCCAGCAGCGGACAGGCAAGAGTTTTGGGCACTGAAGCTTTCTTT.

This clone was seen more than once but under ten times. The V and J genes are TRBV28 and TRBJ1-2; no reliable D call. The germline V gene has CDR1 MDHEN and CDR2 SYDVKM. CDR3 size: 12 residues. Trimming left V 3 bases short and J 7 bases short, with 9 bases between. As DNA, the CDR3 is TGTGCCAGCAGTTTTGGGGTGGGTGGCTACACCTTC. Residues: CASSFGVGGYTF.

The chain recombines TRBV28 with TRBJ2-7; no clear D gene. The CDR3 runs 15 residues. Germline V gene sequence: CDR1 MDHEN, CDR2 SYDVKM. The V and J ends lost 6 bases and 0 bases respectively, with 15 bases between them. DNA of the CDR3: TGTGCCAGCAGCCCGTCCCGGCTAAGCTCCTACGAGCAGTACTTC. Amino acid sequence: CASSPSRLSSYEQYF.

The chain has TRBV6-5 and TRBJ1-1; D is unclear. Germline loops: CDR1 MNHEY, CDR2 SVGAGI. This CDR3 is built from 11 residues. V was shortened by 7 bases and J by 5 bases, with 8 bases between the two germline ends. The CDR3 bases are TGTGCCAGCAAGAGGGAAACTGAAGCTTTCTTT. It specifies CASKRETEAFF.

V usage is TRBV5-1 and J usage is TRBJ2-5; weak D call: TRBD2 (6 bases). Germline V gene data show CDR1 as SGHRS and CDR2 as YFSETQ. This CDR3 spans 15 amino acids. V was shortened by 0 bases and J by 1 base, with 10 bases between the two germline ends. DNA for the CDR3: TGCGCCAGCAGCTTGGATTTAGCGGCCCAAGAGACCCAGTACTTC. Amino acids: CASSLDLAAQETQYF.

This clone showed up just once. The rearrangement links TRBV6-5 to TRBJ1-1; D is undetermined. CDR3 size: 13 residues. The ends were cut back, 6 bases at V and 4 bases at J, with 12 bases in the middle. Germline V gene lookup returns CDR1 MNHEY and CDR2 SVGAGI. The CDR3 reads CASSRAAGTEAFF. DNA for the CDR3: TGTGCCAGCAGCCGGGCCGCAGGCACTGAAGCTTTCTTT.

CDR3 in DNA: TGTGCCAGCAGTTTTGTTCGGAACACTGAAGCTTTCTTT. Its protein product is CASSFVRNTEAFF. This sequence joins TRBV28 and TRBJ1-1, with no clear D. In germline, CDR1 is MDHEN, CDR2 SYDVKM. CDR3 length equals 13 residues. With 3 bases removed from V and 1 base from J, the gap between germline ends came to 6 bases.

In this sample, this clone turned up once. V is TRBV27 and J is TRBJ2-5, with D hard to call. CDR3 length: 12 residues. CDR1 is MNHEY and CDR2 is SMNVEV in the germline V gene (reference sequence). V lost 1 base and J lost 9, with 9 bases in between. The CDR3 bases are TGTGCCAGCAGTTTATTCCGTGGGCCCCAGTACTTC. Protein product: CASSLFRGPQYF.

V and J are TRBV2 and TRBJ1-5, with D uncertain. Deletions cut 4 bases from V and 0 bases from J, with 10 bases between. CDR3 length equals 15 residues. Germline values: CDR1 SNHLY, CDR2 FYNNEI. The CDR3 nucleotides are TGTGCCAGCAGTGCGTCGCAGAATAGCAATCAGCCCCAGCATTTT. Translation: CASSASQNSNQPQHF.

With respect to this clone: The junction departs from the called germline gene at one end, perhaps through a read error. Within the sample, other DNA sequences also encode this same CDR3. The chain links TRBV6-5 to TRBJ1-3; 7 nucleotides match TRBD1. Germline lookup yields CDR1 MNHEY and CDR2 SVGAGI. The CDR3 extends over 15 amino acids. This CDR3 reads CASSLGQASGNTIYF. The CDR3 DNA is TGTGCCAGCAGCCTAGGACAGGCCTCTGGAAATACCATATATTTT.

The V gene is TRBV5-4, the J gene TRBJ2-1; D possibly corresponds to TRBD2 (6 bases). Germline V gene sequence: CDR1 SGHNT, CDR2 YYREEE (reference sequence). Trimming stripped 0 bases from V and 9 bases from J, with 16 bases between. CDR3 size: 15 residues. The CDR3 reads CASSLVARVGGEQFF. CDR3 DNA sequence: TGTGCCAGCAGCTTGGTGGCTAGAGTGGGGGGTGAGCAGTTCTTC.